The clone carrying this T cell receptor beta chain occurred once. This sample stems from a study of blood T cell repertoires in COVID-19. Libraries were prepared by immunoSEQ multiplex PCR; TCRdb keeps only in-frame clonotypes and omits some of them. This table has 360,000 or so clones, just under 90% appearing once. With 0 bases removed from V and 0 bases from J, the gap between germline ends came to 14 bases. This CDR3 comprises 17 residues. Germline V lookup: CDR1 SEHNR, CDR2 FQNEAQ (reference sequence). The receptor was derived from a woman aged 25 to 39 who had recovered from COVID-19. The J gene is TRBJ1-1, the V gene TRBV7-9, with D unclear. The sample comprised PBMCs or T cells enriched from blood (not recorded which). The CDR3 DNA follows: TGTGCCAGCAGCTTAGCGCGTCGTTACCCCATGAACACTGAAGCTTTCTTT. Translated: CASSLARRYPMNTEAFF.